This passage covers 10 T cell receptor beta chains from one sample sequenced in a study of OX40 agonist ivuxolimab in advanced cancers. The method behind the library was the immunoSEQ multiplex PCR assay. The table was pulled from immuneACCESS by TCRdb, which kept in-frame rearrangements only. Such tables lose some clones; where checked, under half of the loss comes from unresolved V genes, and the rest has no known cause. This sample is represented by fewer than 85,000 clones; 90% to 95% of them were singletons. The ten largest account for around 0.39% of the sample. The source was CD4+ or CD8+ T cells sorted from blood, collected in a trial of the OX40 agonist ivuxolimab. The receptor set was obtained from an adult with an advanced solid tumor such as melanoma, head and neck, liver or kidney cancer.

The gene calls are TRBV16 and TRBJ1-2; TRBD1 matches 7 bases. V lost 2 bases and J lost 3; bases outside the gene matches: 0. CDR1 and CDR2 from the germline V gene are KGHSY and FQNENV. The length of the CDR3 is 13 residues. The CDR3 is CASSQDRDYGYTF. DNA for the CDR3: TGTGCCAGCAGCCAAGACAGGGACTATGGCTACACCTTC.

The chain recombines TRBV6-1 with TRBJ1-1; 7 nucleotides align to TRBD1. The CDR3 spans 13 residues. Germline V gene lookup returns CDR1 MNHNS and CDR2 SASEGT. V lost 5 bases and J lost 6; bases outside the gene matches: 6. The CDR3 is CASSQGVGAEAFF. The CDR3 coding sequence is TGTGCCAGCAGTCAGGGGGTGGGGGCTGAAGCTTTCTTT.

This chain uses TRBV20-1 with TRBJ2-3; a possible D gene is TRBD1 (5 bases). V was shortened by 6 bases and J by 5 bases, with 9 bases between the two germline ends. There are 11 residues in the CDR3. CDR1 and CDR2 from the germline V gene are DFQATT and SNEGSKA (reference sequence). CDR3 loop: CSAPRVDTQYF. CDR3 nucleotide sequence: TGCAGTGCCCCCAGGGTAGATACGCAGTATTTT.

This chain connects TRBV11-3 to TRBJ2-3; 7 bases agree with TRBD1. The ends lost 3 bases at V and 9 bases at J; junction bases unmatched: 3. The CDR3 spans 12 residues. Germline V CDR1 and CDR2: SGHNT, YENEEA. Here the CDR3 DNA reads TGTGCCAGCAGCTTCGACAGGGCAACGCAGTATTTT. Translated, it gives CASSFDRATQYF.

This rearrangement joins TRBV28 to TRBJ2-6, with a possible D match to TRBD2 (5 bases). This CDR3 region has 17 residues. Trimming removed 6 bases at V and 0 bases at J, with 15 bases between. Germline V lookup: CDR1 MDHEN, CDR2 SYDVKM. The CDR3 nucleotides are TGTGCCAGCAGATCACCCTCGGGGAGCTCTGGGGCCAACGTCCTGACTTTC. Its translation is CASRSPSGSSGANVLTF.

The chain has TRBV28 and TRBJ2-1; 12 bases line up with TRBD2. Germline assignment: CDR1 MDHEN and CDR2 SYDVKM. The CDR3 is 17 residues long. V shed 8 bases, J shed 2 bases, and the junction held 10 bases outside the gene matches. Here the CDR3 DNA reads TGTGCCAGCGGCCCCTTACCTAGCGGGGGGGCCTACAATGAGCAGTTCTTC. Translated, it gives CASGPLPSGGAYNEQFF.

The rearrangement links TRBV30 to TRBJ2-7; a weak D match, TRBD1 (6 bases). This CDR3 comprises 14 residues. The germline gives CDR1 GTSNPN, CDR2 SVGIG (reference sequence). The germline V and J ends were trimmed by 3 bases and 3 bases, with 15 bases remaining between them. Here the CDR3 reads CAWSAARGNYEQYF. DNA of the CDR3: TGTGCCTGGAGCGCAGCAAGGGGGAACTACGAGCAGTACTTC.

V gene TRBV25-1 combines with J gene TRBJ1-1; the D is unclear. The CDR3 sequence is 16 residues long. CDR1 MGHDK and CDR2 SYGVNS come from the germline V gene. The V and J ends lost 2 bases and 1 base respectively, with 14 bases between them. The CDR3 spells CASSEAGLSENTEAFF. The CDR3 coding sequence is TGTGCCAGCAGTGAAGCGGGTCTCTCCGAGAACACTGAAGCTTTCTTT.

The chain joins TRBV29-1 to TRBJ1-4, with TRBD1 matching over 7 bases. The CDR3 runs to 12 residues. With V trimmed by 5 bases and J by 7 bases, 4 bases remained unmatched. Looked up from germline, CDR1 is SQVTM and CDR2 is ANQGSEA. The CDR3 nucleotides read TGCAGCGTTAGACAGGGAGGTGAAAAACTGTTTTTT. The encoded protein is CSVRQGGEKLFF.

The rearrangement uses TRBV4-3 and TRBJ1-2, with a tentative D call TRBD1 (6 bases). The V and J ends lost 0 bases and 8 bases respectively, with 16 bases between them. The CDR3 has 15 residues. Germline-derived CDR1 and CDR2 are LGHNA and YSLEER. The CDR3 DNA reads TGCGCCAGCAGCCAAGAGGGGGCAAGAGGGGCGGGCTACACCTTC. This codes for CASSQEGARGAGYTF.